The T cell receptor beta chain under discussion was sequenced for a study of T cell responses to AZD1222 COVID-19 vaccine. General study points: Just 5 to 7 AZD1222 recipients were seropositive at baseline. The study found Spike-specific TCR breadth and depth rose after two AZD1222 doses.

V was trimmed by 3 bases and J by 6 bases, leaving 11 bases between them. The CDR3 spans 13 residues. Germline V CDR1 and CDR2: MDHEN, SYDVKM. On this clone: What it binds is unknown.

Measured with immunoSEQ multiplex PCR; TCRdb has only the in-frame clones, and not every one. The repertoire holds about 85,000 clones, 85% to 90% seen once, with approximately 7% in the top ten. This specimen was peripheral blood, taken on day 0 of AZD1222 vaccination. The chain joins TRBV28 to TRBJ1-2; tentative D call: TRBD1 (6 bases). The receptor comes from an adult in good health. The CDR3 is CASSFLQGNGYTF. The CDR3 bases are TGTGCCAGCAGTTTTCTACAGGGTAATGGCTACACCTTC.